This TCR beta chain was captured in a study of blood T cell repertoires in COVID-19. Study at large: The samples span acute and convalescent COVID-19 from the United States, Italy and Spain. T cells, B-cell-depleted T cells, or PBMCs provided the cDNA or gDNA that served as material.

Original methodology: Reference gene primer amplification in the assay estimated nucleated cell counts. Clones were read by immunoSEQ multiplex PCR, and TCRdb kept only the in-frame ones, dropping some. V and J calls and clone size are those listed in that table; D and trimming were worked out from the DNA. The sample contains 35,000 to 45,000 clones, around four fifths of which appear only once. Source material: peripheral blood. This TCR was recovered from a man aged 45 to 65 with active COVID-19.

The DNA for the CDR3 is TGTGCCAGCAGTCCCCCGGGCGGGACAGGGAATTCACCCCTCCACTTT. This translates into CASSPPGGTGNSPLHF. The chain couples TRBV7-9 to TRBJ1-6; 9 bases are shared with TRBD1. Germline V gene data show CDR1 as SEHNR and CDR2 as FQNEAQ (reference sequence). V lost 6 bases, J lost 7 bases, and 10 bases stayed unmatched. This CDR3 comprises 16 residues.